This T cell receptor beta chain comes out of a study of T cell responses to AZD1222 COVID-19 vaccine. The method was immunoSEQ multiplex PCR; TCRdb's version includes in-frame clones alone and lacks a portion of them. The sample holds around 84,000 clones, roughly nine tenths seen once. The ends were cut back, 5 bases at V and 1 base at J, with 6 bases in the middle. The CDR3 extends over 14 amino acids. Germline CDR1 and CDR2: MRHNA and SNTAGT. In its sample, this clone was seen a few times. The sequencing here drew on peripheral blood, taken on day 0 of AZD1222 vaccination. The receptor comes from an adult in good health. The gene calls are TRBV6-4 and TRBJ2-6; D is uncertain. The CDR3 spells CASSHKSGANVLTF. As DNA, the CDR3 is TGTGCCAGCAGTCACAAGTCTGGGGCCAACGTCCTGACTTTC.